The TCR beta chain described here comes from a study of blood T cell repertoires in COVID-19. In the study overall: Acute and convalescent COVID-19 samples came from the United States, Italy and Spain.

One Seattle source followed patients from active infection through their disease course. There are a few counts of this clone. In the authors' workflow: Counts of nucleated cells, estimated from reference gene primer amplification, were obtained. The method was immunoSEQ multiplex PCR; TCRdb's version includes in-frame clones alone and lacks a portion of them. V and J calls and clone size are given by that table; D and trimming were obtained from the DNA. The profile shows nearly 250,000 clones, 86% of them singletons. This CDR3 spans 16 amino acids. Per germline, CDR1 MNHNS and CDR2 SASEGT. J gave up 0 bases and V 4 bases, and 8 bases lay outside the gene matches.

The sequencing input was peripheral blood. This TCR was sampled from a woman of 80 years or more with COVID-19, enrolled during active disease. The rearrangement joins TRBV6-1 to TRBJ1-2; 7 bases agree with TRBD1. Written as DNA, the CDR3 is TGTGCCAGCAGTGCCCCGGGACAGCTAGCTAACTATGGCTACACCTTC. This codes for CASSAPGQLANYGYTF.